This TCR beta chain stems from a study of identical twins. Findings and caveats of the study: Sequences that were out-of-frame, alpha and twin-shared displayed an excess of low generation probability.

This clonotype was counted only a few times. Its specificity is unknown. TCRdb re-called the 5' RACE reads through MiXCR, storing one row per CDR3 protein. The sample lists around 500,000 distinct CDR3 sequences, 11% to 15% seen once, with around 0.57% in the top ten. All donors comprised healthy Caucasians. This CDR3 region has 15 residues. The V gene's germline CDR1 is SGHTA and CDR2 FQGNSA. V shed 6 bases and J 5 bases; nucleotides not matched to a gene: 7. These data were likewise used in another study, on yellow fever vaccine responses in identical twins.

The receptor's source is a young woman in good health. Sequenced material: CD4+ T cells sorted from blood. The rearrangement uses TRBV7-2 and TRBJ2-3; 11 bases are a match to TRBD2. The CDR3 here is CASRASGRPIDTQYF. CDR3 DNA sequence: TGTGCCAGCAGGGCTAGCGGGAGGCCGATAGATACGCAGTATTTT.